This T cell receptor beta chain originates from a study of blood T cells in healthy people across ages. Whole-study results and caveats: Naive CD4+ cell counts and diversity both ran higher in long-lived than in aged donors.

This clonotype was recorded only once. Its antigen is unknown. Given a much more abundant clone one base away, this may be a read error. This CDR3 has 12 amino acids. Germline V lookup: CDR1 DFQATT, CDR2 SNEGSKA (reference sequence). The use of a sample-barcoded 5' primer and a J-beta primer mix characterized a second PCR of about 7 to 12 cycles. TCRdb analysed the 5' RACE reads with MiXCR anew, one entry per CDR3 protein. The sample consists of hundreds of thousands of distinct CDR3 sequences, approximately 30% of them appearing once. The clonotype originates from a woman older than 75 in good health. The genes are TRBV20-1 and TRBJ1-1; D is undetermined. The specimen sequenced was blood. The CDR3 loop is CSSLSSNAEAFF. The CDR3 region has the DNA TGCAGTTCATTATCCTCGAACGCTGAAGCTTTCTTT.